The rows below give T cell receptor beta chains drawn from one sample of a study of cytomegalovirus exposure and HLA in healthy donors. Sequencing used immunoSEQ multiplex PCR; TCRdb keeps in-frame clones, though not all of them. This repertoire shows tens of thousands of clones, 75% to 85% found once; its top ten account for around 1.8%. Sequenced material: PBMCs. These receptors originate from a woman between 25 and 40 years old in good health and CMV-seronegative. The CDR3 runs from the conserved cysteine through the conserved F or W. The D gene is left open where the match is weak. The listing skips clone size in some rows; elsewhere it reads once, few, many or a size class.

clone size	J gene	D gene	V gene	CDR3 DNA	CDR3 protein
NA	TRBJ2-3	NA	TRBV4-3	TGCGCCAGCAGCCAAGAGGACAGTTCTAGCACAGATACGCAGTATTTT	CASSQEDSSSTDTQYF
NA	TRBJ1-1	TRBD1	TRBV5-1	TGCGCCAGCAGCGTGGGACAGGCGGAAGCTTTCTTT	CASSVGQAEAFF
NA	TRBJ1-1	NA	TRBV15	TGTGCCACCAGCAGAGATCGGGGTACGAACACTGAAGCTTTCTTT	CATSRDRGTNTEAFF
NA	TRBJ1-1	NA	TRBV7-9	TGTTCCAGCAGCTTATCAGGTGAAGCTTTCTTT	CSSSLSGEAFF
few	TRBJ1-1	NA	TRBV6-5	TGTGCCAGCACCCCCGAGAGGCGGACTGAAGCTTTCTTT	CASTPERRTEAFF
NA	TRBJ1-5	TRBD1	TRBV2	TGTGCCACCCGGCCGGGACAGGGTATCCAGCCCCAGCATTTT	CATRPGQGIQPQHF
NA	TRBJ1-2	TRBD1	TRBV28	TGTGCCAGCAGTCCACAGGGGTCTGGCTACACCTTC	CASSPQGSGYTF
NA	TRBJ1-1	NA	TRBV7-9	TGTGCCAGCAGCGTCCGGGACACTGACACTGAAGCTTTCTTT	CASSVRDTDTEAFF
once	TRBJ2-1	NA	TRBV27	TGTGCCAGCAGACGAATGGACTACCCCCTTTACAATGAGCAGTTCTTC	CASRRMDYPLYNEQFF
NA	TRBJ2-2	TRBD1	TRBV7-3	TGTGCCAGCAGCTTAACGGGACAGGGGTACACCGGGGAGCTGTTTTTT	CASSLTGQGYTGELFF
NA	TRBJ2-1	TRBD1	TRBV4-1	TGCGCCAGCAGCCCCCTCCCCAGGGGGACAGGGGATTACAATGAGCAGTTCTTC	CASSPLPRGTGDYNEQFF
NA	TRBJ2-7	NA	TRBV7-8	TGTGCCAGCAGCTTAGCTACCCTCGTCGGGATGGGCACCTACGAGCAGTACTTC	CASSLATLVGMGTYEQYF
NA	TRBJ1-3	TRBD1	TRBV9	TGTGCCAGCAGCGTAGGGACAGGTGGAAACACCATATATTTT	CASSVGTGGNTIYF
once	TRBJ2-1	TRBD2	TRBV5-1	TGCGCCAGCAGCTGGGGACTAGCGGGTTACAATGAGCAGTTCTTC	CASSWGLAGYNEQFF
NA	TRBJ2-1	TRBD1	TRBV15	TGTGCCACCAGCAGGAACAGGGGGATAAGCAATGAGCAGTTCTTC	CATSRNRGISNEQFF
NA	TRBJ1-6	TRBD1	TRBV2	TGTGCCAGCAGTGGGACAGGCTCCTATAATTCACCCCTCCACTTT	CASSGTGSYNSPLHF
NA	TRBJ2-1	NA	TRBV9	TGTGCCAGCAGCGGACTTAGAGGCTATGAGCAGTTCTTC	CASSGLRGYEQFF
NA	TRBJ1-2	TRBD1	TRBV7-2	TGTGCCAGCAGCATACAGGGGGCGGTTGGCTACACCTTC	CASSIQGAVGYTF
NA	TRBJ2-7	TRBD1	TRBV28	TGTGCCAGCAGTTTGGTAGGGACAGGCTACGAGCAGTACTTC	CASSLVGTGYEQYF
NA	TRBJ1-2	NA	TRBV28	TGTGCCAGCACTAACAGGTACTATGGCTACACCTTC	CASTNRYYGYTF
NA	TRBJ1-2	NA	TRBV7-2	TGTGCCAGCAGCTTAGTTTGGGACACGACTAACTATGGCTACACCTTC	CASSLVWDTTNYGYTF
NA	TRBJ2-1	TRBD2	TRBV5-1	TGCGCCAGCAGCTTGTCCGGGAGGGTATCCTACAATGAGCAGTTCTTC	CASSLSGRVSYNEQFF
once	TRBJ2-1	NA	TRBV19	TGTGCCAGTAGTATCGGCCTAGCTGGCTACAATGAGCAGTTCTTC	CASSIGLAGYNEQFF
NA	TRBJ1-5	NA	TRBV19	TGTGCCAGTAGTTTCGCGACAGAGCCTCATCAGCCCCAGCATTTT	CASSFATEPHQPQHF
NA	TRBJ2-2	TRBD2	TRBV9	TGTGCCAGCAGCGTGGAACTAGCGGGAGCCGGGGAGCTGTTTTTT	CASSVELAGAGELFF
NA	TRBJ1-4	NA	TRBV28	TGTGCCAGCACCAGGGAAGGAAAACTGTTTTTT	CASTREGKLFF
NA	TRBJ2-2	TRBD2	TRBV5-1	TGCGCCAGCAGCTTGGACCAGCGGGAGAGCACCGGGGAGCTGTTTTTT	CASSLDQRESTGELFF
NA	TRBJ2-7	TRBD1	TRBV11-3	TGTGCCAGCAGCCTCTCCGGGACAGGGATCTACGAGCAGTACTTC	CASSLSGTGIYEQYF
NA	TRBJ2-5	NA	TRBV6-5	TGTGCCAGCAGGCTGTCCCCCGGGGAGACCCAGTACTTC	CASRLSPGETQYF
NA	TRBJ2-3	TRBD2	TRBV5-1	TGCGCCAGCAGCTCAGTACTAGCGGGATCCACAGATACGCAGTATTTT	CASSSVLAGSTDTQYF
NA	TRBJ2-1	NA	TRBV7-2	TGTGCCAGCAGCTTAGGAAGCGGATACAATGAGCAGTTCTTC	CASSLGSGYNEQFF
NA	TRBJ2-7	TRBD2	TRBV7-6	TGTGCCAGCAGCACCCCGGTCGAGCTAGCGGGTCACTACGAGCAGTACTTC	CASSTPVELAGHYEQYF
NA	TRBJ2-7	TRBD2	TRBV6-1	TGTGCCGGCCGGATAGCGGGAGCGAGCTACGAGCAGTACTTC	CAGRIAGASYEQYF
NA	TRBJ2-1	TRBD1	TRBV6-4	TGTGCCAGCAGTCCCTGGAACAGGGGCTCCTACAATGAGCAGTTCTTC	CASSPWNRGSYNEQFF
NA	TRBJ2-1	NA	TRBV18	TGTGCCAGCTCATCCGGGTCTGGTAGTAGTGAGCAGTTCTTC	CASSSGSGSSEQFF
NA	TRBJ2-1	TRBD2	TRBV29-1	TGCTATCTCGAGCGGGAGCGCCGGGGCAAATACAATGAGCAGTTCTTC	CYLERERRGKYNEQFF
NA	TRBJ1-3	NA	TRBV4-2	TGTGCCAGCAGCTCGAGATCCCCCGACAAGTTAGATAGAAACACCATATATTTT	CASSSRSPDKLDRNTIYF
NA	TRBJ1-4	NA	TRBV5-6	TGTGCCAGCAGCTTACGGGGTTCTAATGAAAAACTGTTTTTT	CASSLRGSNEKLFF
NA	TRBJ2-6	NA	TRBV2	TGTGCCAGCCGAGGCTCTGCTGGGGCCAACGTCCTGACTTTC	CASRGSAGANVLTF
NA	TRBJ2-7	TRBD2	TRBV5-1	TGCGCCAGCAGCCGAGGGACTAGCGAGTCCTACGAGCAGTACTTC	CASSRGTSESYEQYF
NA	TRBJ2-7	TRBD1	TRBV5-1	TGCGCCAGCAGTGTCTCCGGGACAGGGTACTCCGAGCAGTACTTC	CASSVSGTGYSEQYF
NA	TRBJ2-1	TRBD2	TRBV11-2	TGTGCCAGCAAACCAACCAGCGGGAGGGACAATGAGCAGTTCTTC	CASKPTSGRDNEQFF
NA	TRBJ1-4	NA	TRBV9	TGTGCCAGCAGCGTAGGAGCTAATGAAAAACTGTTTTTT	CASSVGANEKLFF
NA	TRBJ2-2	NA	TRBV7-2	TGTGCCAGCAGCTTACAAGCGTCTATCGGGGAGCTGTTTTTT	CASSLQASIGELFF
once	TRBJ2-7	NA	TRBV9	TGTGCCAGCAGCGTAGGGACCGACAGCTCCTACGAGCAGTACTTC	CASSVGTDSSYEQYF
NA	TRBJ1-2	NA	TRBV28	TGTGCCAGCAGCCCTAGGGGTGGCTACACCTTC	CASSPRGGYTF
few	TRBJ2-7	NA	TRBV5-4	TGTGCCAGCAGCTTGGGACCGGGACAATCCTACGAGCAGTACTTC	CASSLGPGQSYEQYF
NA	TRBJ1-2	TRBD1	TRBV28	TGTGCCAGCAGCCTGGACAGGGGCGGCTACACCTTC	CASSLDRGGYTF
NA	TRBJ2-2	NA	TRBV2	TGTGCCAGCAGCCACCAAGACCGGCCCAGGGCATTCTTTGGGTCCGGGGAGCTGTTTTTT	CASSHQDRPRAFFGSGELFF
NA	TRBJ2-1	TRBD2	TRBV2	TGTGCCAGCAGTTCGCCGGGACTAGCGGGAGGAAGCTCCTACAATGAGCAGTTCTTC	CASSSPGLAGGSSYNEQFF